This entry lists 30 T cell receptor beta chains sequenced from one sample in a study of T cell repertoires in cytomegalovirus infection. TCRdb passed the reads through MiXCR, listing each CDR3 protein once. Among about 890,000 distinct CDR3 sequences listed, more than 25% were seen once. Their antigen targets remain unknown. The sequenced sample was cultured CD8+ T cells from PBMCs, obtained from culture after CMV antigen stimulation. The receptors were sampled from a human donor in good health (CMV status not recorded). Some clones in this sample may be carry-over from other donors' samples.

This clonotype was observed a single time. This rearrangement joins TRBV28 to TRBJ1-5; D is perhaps TRBD1 (5 bases). In germline, CDR1 is MDHEN, CDR2 SYDVKM. The CDR3 spans 15 residues. The V and J ends lost 5 bases and 5 bases respectively, with 16 bases between them. The CDR3 DNA follows: TGTGCCAGCAGTGCCAGGGTGGCCCTATATCAGCCCCAGCATTTT. Its protein is CASSARVALYQPQHF.

V and J are TRBV28 and TRBJ2-3; D not resolved. This CDR3 is 16 amino acids long. CDR1 MDHEN and CDR2 SYDVKM come from the germline V gene. The V gene lost 4 bases and the J gene lost 3 bases, with 17 bases spanning the gap. DNA for the CDR3: TGTGCCAGCAGTTGGGCCCCACGGAATTGGACAGATACGCAGTATTTT. This translates into CASSWAPRNWTDTQYF.

This chain uses TRBV5-4 with TRBJ2-7; D is perhaps TRBD1 (5 bases). Germline V lookup: CDR1 SGHNT, CDR2 YYREEE (reference sequence). V lost 4 bases, J lost 6 bases, and 14 bases lay in between. This CDR3 comprises 13 residues. The CDR3 is CASSMEGASEQYV. CDR3 nucleotides: TGTGCCAGCAGCATGGAAGGGGCCAGCGAGCAGTACGTC.

V is TRBV9 and J is TRBJ1-5; 7 bases match TRBD1. The V and J ends lost 4 bases and 6 bases, in that order; junction bases with no gene match: 13. Germline V gives CDR1 SGDLS, CDR2 YYNGEE. The CDR3 runs 16 residues. CDR3 in amino acids: CASSNHPDRAGQPQHF. DNA of the CDR3: TGTGCCAGCAGCAACCATCCCGACAGGGCGGGTCAGCCCCAGCATTTT. Full variable domain (missing parts from reference TRBV9 and TRBJ1-5): DSGVTQTPKHLITATGQRVTLRCSPRSGDLSVYWYQQSLDQGLQFLIQYYNGEERAKGNILERFSAQQFPDLHSELNLSSLELGDSALYFCASSNHPDRAGQPQHFGDGTRLSIL.

Comments on this clonotype: Relative to the germline gene, one junction end is altered; a read error may explain this. The rearrangement uses TRBV5-4 and TRBJ1-6; no reliable D call. CDR3 length: 14 amino acids. Germline CDR1 and CDR2: SGHNT and YYREEE (reference sequence). DNA for the CDR3: TGTGCCAGCAGCTCCTTACAGTATAATTCAGCCCTCCACTTT. It translates to CASSSLQYNSALHF.

This rearrangement joins TRBV2 to TRBJ2-1, with 8 bases fitting TRBD2. The CDR3 consists of 14 residues. Per the germline V gene, CDR1 is SNHLY and CDR2 is FYNNEI. With V trimmed by 2 bases and J by 8 bases, 5 bases remained unmatched. This CDR3 reads CASSELPAGDEQFF. The DNA of the CDR3 is TGTGCCAGCAGTGAATTGCCAGCGGGGGATGAGCAGTTCTTC. The full variable domain, its missing parts supplied by reference TRBV2 and TRBJ2-1, is EPEVTQTPSHQVTQMGQEVILRCVPISNHLYFYWYRQILGQKVEFLVSFYNNEISEKSEIFDDQFSVERPDGSNFTLKIRSTKLEDSAMYFCASSELPAGDEQFFGPGTRLTVL.

The genes are TRBV4-1 and TRBJ2-7; no definite D call. The CDR3 extends over 14 amino acids. Germline CDR1 reads MGHRA; CDR2 reads YSYEKL. Trimming took 0 bases from V and 3 from J, leaving 9 bases between them. The CDR3 protein is CASSQEGPYYEQYF. The CDR3 DNA reads TGCGCCAGCAGCCAAGAGGGCCCATACTACGAGCAGTACTTC.

This sequence joins TRBV7-6 and TRBJ1-3, with D perhaps matching TRBD1 (5 bases). Germline lookup yields CDR1 SGHVS and CDR2 FNYEAQ. V was pared by 1 base and J by 0 bases, with 10 bases between. The CDR3 is made up of 16 amino acids. CDR3 sequence (DNA): TGTGCCAGCAGCTTAGGGGGGACCCACTCTGGAAACACCATATATTTT. Its translation: CASSLGGTHSGNTIYF.

There are a few counts of this clonotype. The chain couples TRBV19 to TRBJ1-1, with unresolved D. Germline CDR1 is LNHDA and CDR2 is SQIVND (reference sequence). V was pared by 0 bases and J by 2 bases, with 7 bases between. The CDR3 is 14 amino acids. The CDR3 DNA follows: TGTGCCAGTAGTATAGATCGAGTAAACACTGAAGCTTTCTTT. This sequence encodes CASSIDRVNTEAFF.

The chain carries TRBV10-3 and TRBJ2-4, with D unclear. Germline V gene data show CDR1 as ENHRY and CDR2 as SYGVKD. This CDR3 is 14 amino acids long. The V end lost 8 bases, the J end lost 6 bases, and 17 bases lay between the germline ends. CDR3 DNA: TGTGCCATCTCCTCGAAGGGCGAGTTAAACATTCAGTACTTC. Translated: CAISSKGELNIQYF.

J is TRBJ1-5 and V is TRBV12-5; tentative D call: TRBD1 (6 bases). The CDR3 extends over 17 amino acids. Germline V gives CDR1 LGHNT, CDR2 FRNRAP. V was pared by 5 bases and J by 1 base, with 18 bases between. The CDR3 DNA reads TGTGCTAGTGGTCTGCCCGAGGGGCAGGGGAGCAATCAGCCCCAGCATTTT. This translates into CASGLPEGQGSNQPQHF.

In this sample, this clonotype turned up a few times. The rearrangement links TRBV4-1 to TRBJ1-1; 8 bases fit TRBD1. In germline, CDR1 is MGHRA, CDR2 YSYEKL. The CDR3 length is 15 residues. The ends lost 4 bases at V and 4 bases at J; junction bases unmatched: 8. CDR3 sequence: CASSPSPGTGTEAFF. The CDR3 DNA reads TGCGCCAGCAGCCCCTCCCCAGGGACAGGCACTGAAGCTTTCTTT.

About this clonotype: A read error may produce the germline difference seen at one junction end. The chain combines TRBV19 with TRBJ2-1; the D call may be TRBD1 or TRBD2 (5 bases each). This CDR3 spans 17 amino acids. CDR1 LNHDA and CDR2 SQIVND come from the germline V gene (reference sequence). The CDR3 coding sequence is TGTGTCAGTAGTCCGATGTTGGGGGTTGACTCCTACAATGAGCAGTTCTTC. Amino acid sequence: CVSSPMLGVDSYNEQFF.

Worth noting for this clonotype: This sequence may be a read error, since a much larger clone differs from it by one base. The rearrangement joins TRBV6-1 to TRBJ1-1; 11 bases map to TRBD1. Germline CDR1 reads MNHNS; CDR2 reads SASEGT. The CDR3 is 15 amino acids. The CDR3 loop is CARSEAGTGGTEAFF. The CDR3 DNA follows: TGTGCCAGGAGTGAAGCCGGGACAGGGGGCACTGAAGCTTTCTTT.

The chain links TRBV6-5 to TRBJ1-1; TRBD1 might be the D (5 bases). CDR1 and CDR2 from the germline V gene are MNHEY and SVGAGI. The CDR3 extends over 14 amino acids. Trimming took 2 bases from V and 1 from J, leaving 8 bases between them. The CDR3 region has the DNA TGTGCCAGCAGTTACGGACACGGGAACACTGAAGCTTTCTTT. This sequence encodes CASSYGHGNTEAFF.

CDR3 residues: CASSYGEGNSPLHF. CDR3 coding DNA: TGTGCCAGCAGTTACGGGGAGGGTAATTCACCCCTCCACTTT. The chain links TRBV7-9 to TRBJ1-6; D gene uncertain. Trimming took 6 bases from V and 6 from J, leaving 12 bases between them. Germline CDR1 and CDR2: SEHNR and FQNEAQ (reference sequence). The CDR3 consists of 14 residues.

In its sample, this clonotype was seen a few times. The CDR3 sequence is CASSLGRVNEAFF. DNA for the CDR3: TGTGCCAGCAGTTTAGGCAGGGTTAATGAAGCTTTCTTT. V gene TRBV27 combines with J gene TRBJ1-1, with D perhaps matching TRBD1 (5 bases). Germline V gene lookup returns CDR1 MNHEY and CDR2 SMNVEV (reference sequence). V lost 2 bases and J lost 7, with 11 bases in between. This CDR3 is 13 amino acids long.

V is TRBV7-3 and J is TRBJ2-6; D remains ambiguous. The germline V gene encodes CDR1 SGHTA and CDR2 FQGTGA. V was shortened by 2 bases and J by 3 bases, with 8 bases between the two germline ends. The CDR3 length is 15 residues. CDR3 sequence: CASSLEVFGANVLTF. Written as DNA, the CDR3 is TGTGCCAGCAGCTTAGAAGTGTTTGGGGCCAACGTCCTGACTTTC. The full variable domain, completed using reference TRBV7-3 and TRBJ2-6, is GAGVSQTPSNKVTEKGKYVELRCDPISGHTALYWYRQSLGQGPEFLIYFQGTGAADDSGLPNDRFFAVRPEGSVSTLKIQRTERGDSAVYLCASSLEVFGANVLTFGAGSRLTVL.

This chain joins TRBV12-3 or TRBV12-4 and TRBJ1-5, with 8 bases matching TRBD1. The J segment lost 7 bases and the V segment lost 6 bases, leaving 11 bases of the junction unmatched. The CDR3 sequence is 15 residues long. The CDR3 DNA reads TGTGCCAGCAGGTCAGGGGGCAGGGTTGACCAGCCCCAGCATTTT. Translating gives CASRSGGRVDQPQHF.

The chain recombines TRBV5-4 with TRBJ2-1; D unclear. CDR1 and CDR2 from the germline V gene are SGHNT and YYREEE (reference sequence). This CDR3 spans 12 amino acids. Trimming removed 4 bases from V and 9 bases from J, with 11 bases in between. CDR3 sequence: CASSVGYGEQFF. In nucleotides, the CDR3 is TGTGCCAGCAGCGTGGGGTACGGTGAGCAGTTCTTC.

The CDR3: CATLSDRAYNEQFF. CDR3 nucleotide sequence: TGCGCCACCCTAAGCGACAGAGCATACAATGAGCAGTTCTTC. The V call is TRBV10-2, the J call TRBJ2-1; weak D call: TRBD1 (5 bases). CDR3 length: 14 residues. V lost 10 bases and J lost 4, with 17 bases in between. Germline V CDR1 and CDR2: WSHSY, SAAADI.

The chain uses TRBV5-8 and TRBJ2-7, with no clear D. V was shortened by 0 bases and J by 6 bases, with 7 bases between the two germline ends. The CDR3 has 12 amino acids. CDR1 and CDR2 (germline): SGHTS, YDEGEE. The CDR3 coding sequence is TGTGCCAGCAGCTTGGGACTCACCGAGCAGTACGTC. Translation: CASSLGLTEQYV.

The V call is TRBV20-1, the J call TRBJ2-7; a possible D gene is TRBD1 (7 bases). Germline V lookup: CDR1 DFQATT, CDR2 SNEGSKA (reference sequence). The CDR3 is made up of 13 amino acids. V lost 6 bases, J lost 3 bases, and 15 bases lay in between. The CDR3 bases are TGCAGTGCCAGGGGGGTGGATTACTACGAGCAGTACGTC. This sequence encodes CSARGVDYYEQYV.

The CDR3 here is CASSEAGAVAASYNEQFF. DNA for the CDR3: TGTGCCAGCAGTGAAGCGGGGGCAGTCGCGGCCTCCTACAATGAGCAGTTCTTC. The rearrangement uses TRBV6-1 and TRBJ2-1; weak D call: TRBD1 (6 bases). This CDR3 is 18 amino acids long. Germline V lookup: CDR1 MNHNS, CDR2 SASEGT. Between the trimmed V and J ends, which lost 0 bases and 0 bases, there was a span of 15 bases.

The chain recombines TRBV7-3 with TRBJ2-1; D gene unclear. The V gene lost 5 bases and the J gene lost 6 bases, with 17 bases spanning the gap. The V gene's germline CDR1 is SGHTA and CDR2 FQGTGA. The CDR3 consists of 15 residues. The CDR3 DNA sequence: TGTGCCAGCAGCCCTGAGGCAGGCTCTCCCAATGAGCAGTTCTTC. Protein product: CASSPEAGSPNEQFF.

CDR3 in DNA: TGTGCCAGCAGTTTATCTGGGGTAGGGACAGGAGATCAGCCCCAGCATTTT. It encodes CASSLSGVGTGDQPQHF. The rearrangement links TRBV28 to TRBJ1-5, with 8 nucleotides matching TRBD1. CDR3 length: 17 amino acids. Germline CDR1 MDHEN, CDR2 SYDVKM. Losses at the gene ends were 1 base for V and 5 bases for J; bases not matched to a gene: 10.

This clonotype was detected only a few times. The chain carries TRBV29-1 and TRBJ2-1, with 11 positions matching TRBD2. V shed 6 bases, J shed 0 bases, and the junction held 10 bases outside the gene matches. The CDR3 loop spans 17 amino acids. Germline-derived CDR1 and CDR2 are SQVTM and ANQGSEA. The CDR3 region is CSVSGTSGDSSYNEQFF. DNA for the CDR3: TGCAGCGTCTCCGGGACTAGCGGTGACAGCTCCTACAATGAGCAGTTCTTC.

The rearrangement uses TRBV27 and TRBJ2-7; 10 bases fit TRBD2. The junction had 2 bases not matched to a gene; V was cut back by 11 bases and J by 1 base. The CDR3 has 12 residues. Germline CDR1 and CDR2: MNHEY and SMNVEV (reference sequence). CDR3 residues: CAVLAGSYEQYF. CDR3 DNA: TGTGCCGTACTAGCGGGGTCCTACGAGCAGTACTTC.

To note about this clonotype: Given a much more abundant clone one base away, this may be a read error. The chain couples TRBV25-1 to TRBJ2-6; 9 bases align to TRBD1. Germline loops: CDR1 MGHDK, CDR2 SYGVNS. This CDR3 is built from 20 residues. The CDR3 nucleotides read TGTGCCAGCAGTGGGCCGGCCCGGACAGGGGCCGGTGGTGGGGCCAACGTCCTGATTTTC. It yields the protein CASSGPARTGAGGGANVLIF.

The chain is built from TRBV2 and TRBJ1-1; no definite D call. The CDR3 runs 15 residues. Germline V lookup: CDR1 SNHLY, CDR2 FYNNEI. Trimming stripped 6 bases from V and 0 bases from J, with 14 bases between. The CDR3 nucleotides read TGTGCCAGCAGAGCGTGGACGGGGATGAACACTGAAGCTTTCTTT. It yields the protein CASRAWTGMNTEAFF.